Listed here is a single TCR beta chain. What it binds is unknown. The germline gives CDR1 SGDLS, CDR2 YYNGEE. The CDR3 runs to 16 residues. V was clipped by 0 bases and J by 7 bases, with 14 bases between them. The data derive from a study of blood T cells in healthy people across ages. At least 6 micrograms of total RNA were extracted per sample. Primed by a sample-barcoded 5' primer and a J-beta primer mix, a second PCR proceeded for about 6 to 11 cycles. TCRdb re-analysed the 5' RACE reads in MiXCR, keeping a single row per CDR3 protein. The data hold 600,000 or so distinct CDR3 sequences, with approximately 30% observed a single time. General study points: Unsorted PBMCs prevented conclusive naive versus antigen-experienced comparison. Across samples, TCR beta diversity tracked strongly with naive T cell percentage.

The chain couples TRBV9 to TRBJ1-6; a possible D gene is TRBD1 (6 bases). The material sequenced was blood. The receptor comes from an elderly woman in good health. CDR3 sequence (DNA): TGTGCCAGCAGCGTAGATGGGGGCGGGAGGAATTCACCCCTCCACTTT. It specifies CASSVDGGGRNSPLHF.